These 3 T cell receptor beta chains were all obtained from the same sample, sequenced in a study of control samples from healthy donors and cancer patients. The repertoire was sequenced with immunoSEQ multiplex PCR; TCRdb's copy has only in-frame clones and lacks some. Seen here are approximately 79,000 clones, around nine tenths observed once, and the top ten hold about 7.1%. The specimen was blood. The source is a man between 45 and 60 years old in good health.

The chain joins TRBV7-9 to TRBJ1-4; D is undetermined. V was clipped by 5 bases and J by 0 bases, with 10 bases between them. The CDR3 spans 15 residues. CDR1 is SEHNR, CDR2 FQNEAQ, per germline (reference sequence). As DNA, the CDR3 is TGTGCCAGCAGCCGATTGAGGTCAACTAATGAAAAACTGTTTTTT. It is translated as CASSRLRSTNEKLFF. Full variable domain (remainder filled in from reference TRBV7-9 and TRBJ1-4): DTGVSQNPRHKITKRGQNVTFRCDPISEHNRLYWYRQTLGQGPEFLTYFQNEAQLEKSRLLSDRFSAERPKGSFSTLEIQRTEQGDSAMYLCASSRLRSTNEKLFFGSGTQLSVL.

This sequence joins TRBV6-5 and TRBJ1-6, with 10 bases matching TRBD1. V shed 6 bases and J 11 bases; nucleotides not matched to a gene: 10. Germline V lookup: CDR1 MNHEY, CDR2 SVGAGI. The CDR3 sequence is 15 residues long. The CDR3 loop reads CASRLKRTGGTPLHF. The CDR3 nucleotides read TGTGCCAGCAGATTAAAGCGGACAGGGGGAACACCCCTCCACTTT.

The rearrangement uses TRBV11-2 and TRBJ2-1, with D perhaps TRBD1 (6 bases). The CDR3 length is 12 residues. Trimming took off 5 bases at V and 10 bases at J, with 12 bases between the two ends. Germline values: CDR1 SGHAT, CDR2 FQNNGV. For the CDR3, the DNA is TGTGCCAGCAGCCCTGAGGGGACAGAGCAGTTCTTC. Amino acid sequence: CASSPEGTEQFF.